The 19 T cell receptor beta chains listed next were all sequenced from one sample in a study of shared clonotypes between healthy human individuals. TCRdb's table, derived via immunoSEQ multiplex PCR, lists solely in-frame clones and lacks some. This sample carries about 2.1 million clones, 85% to 95% of them seen once, and the ten largest clones take roughly 1.7%. CD45RO-negative cells were positively selected for CCR7, leaving out terminally differentiated effector memory CD45RA+ cells. What was sequenced was naive CD8+ T cells from PBMCs. The receptors were gathered from a man between 18 and 29 years old in good health. Some clones in this sample may be carry-over from other donors' samples.

This rearrangement joins TRBV2 to TRBJ2-7; 7 nucleotides agree with TRBD1. There are 14 residues in the CDR3. Germline CDR1 is SNHLY and CDR2 is FYNNEI. Trimming at V came to 2 bases and at J to 7 bases, leaving 8 bases not matched to a gene. This chain's CDR3 is CASSELGTGEEQYF. The CDR3 nucleotides read TGTGCCAGCAGTGAATTAGGAACAGGGGAAGAGCAGTACTTC.

This chain links TRBV9 with TRBJ2-1, with 7 bases identical to TRBD2. Germline V gives CDR1 SGDLS, CDR2 YYNGEE. This CDR3 contains 19 residues. The V and J ends lost 3 bases and 7 bases, in that order; junction bases with no gene match: 22. The CDR3, as DNA: TGTGCCAGCAGCGAGCCCCACTCGACTCTCGGGGGAGGGTGGAATGAGCAGTTCTTC. Residues: CASSEPHSTLGGGWNEQFF.

This clone was recorded only once. V usage is TRBV13 and J usage is TRBJ2-3; 15 bases align to TRBD2. V gave up 6 bases and J gave up 9 bases; unmatched junction bases: 10. This CDR3 comprises 16 residues. The V gene's germline CDR1 is PRHDT and CDR2 FYEKMQ (reference sequence). CDR3 sequence reads: CASSPPGLAGGRTQYF. The CDR3 DNA reads as TGTGCCAGCAGTCCCCCGGGACTAGCGGGGGGAAGGACGCAGTATTTT.

The rearrangement links TRBV2 to TRBJ2-5; D is unresolved. The CDR3 covers 14 residues. V shed 3 bases and J shed 2 bases, with 10 bases lying between them. In germline, CDR1 is SNHLY, CDR2 FYNNEI. This CDR3 reads CASSEFVRQETQYF. The CDR3 DNA reads as TGTGCCAGCAGTGAGTTCGTGCGGCAAGAGACCCAGTACTTC.

V and J are TRBV7-9 and TRBJ2-2; D unresolved. The CDR3 has 15 amino acids. The germline V and J ends were trimmed by 0 bases and 6 bases, with 11 bases remaining between them. Looked up from germline, CDR1 is SEHNR and CDR2 is FQNEAQ (reference sequence). DNA for the CDR3: TGTGCCAGCAGCTTAGCTGGAGCCAAGGCCGGGGAGCTGTTTTTT. Translated, it gives CASSLAGAKAGELFF.

The V and J genes are TRBV7-3 and TRBJ2-7; D gene uncertain. V was trimmed by 2 bases and J by 0 bases, leaving 14 bases between them. Per germline, CDR1 SGHTA and CDR2 FQGTGA. The CDR3 consists of 16 residues. This chain's CDR3 is CASSLVWAANSYEQYF. DNA for the CDR3: TGTGCCAGCAGCTTAGTTTGGGCGGCTAACTCCTACGAGCAGTACTTC.

The chain employs TRBV28 and TRBJ2-7; D call uncertain. CDR1 and CDR2 from the germline V gene are MDHEN and SYDVKM. The CDR3 length is 11 residues. V dropped 5 bases and J dropped 7 bases, with 9 bases sitting between them. CDR3 bases: TGTGCCAGCAGTACCACCGAAGAGCAGTACTTC. It translates to CASSTTEEQYF.

The J gene is TRBJ2-7, the V gene TRBV11-2; D gene unclear. The germline V gene has CDR1 SGHAT and CDR2 FQNNGV. V shed 1 base and J shed 0 bases, with 13 bases lying between them. The CDR3 length is 16 residues. This CDR3 is CASSLGGEVPSYEQYF. DNA of the CDR3: TGTGCCAGCAGCTTAGGAGGAGAGGTCCCCTCCTACGAGCAGTACTTC.

The chain has TRBV27 and TRBJ2-1; D could derive from TRBD1 or TRBD2 (6 bases each). The germline gives CDR1 MNHEY, CDR2 SMNVEV (reference sequence). CDR3 length: 13 residues. V lost 2 bases to trimming and J lost 8 bases, with 10 bases between them. The chain's CDR3 is CASSLMGGHEQFF. In nucleotides, the CDR3 is TGTGCCAGCAGTTTAATGGGGGGCCATGAGCAGTTCTTC.

The J gene is TRBJ2-7, the V gene TRBV28; 7 bases map to TRBD1. J gave up 5 bases and V 3 bases, and 13 bases lay outside the gene matches. CDR3 length equals 16 residues. Looked up from germline, CDR1 is MDHEN and CDR2 is SYDVKM. CDR3 sequence: CASSFRDSLRFHEQYF. The CDR3 nucleotides are TGTGCCAGCAGTTTTCGGGACAGCCTAAGGTTCCACGAGCAGTACTTC.

V and J are TRBV25-1 and TRBJ1-6, with D tentatively TRBD1 (6 bases). Germline assignment: CDR1 MGHDK and CDR2 SYGVNS. V was shortened by 1 base and J by 0 bases, with 10 bases between the two germline ends. The CDR3 consists of 17 residues. DNA for the CDR3: TGTGCCAGCAGTGAATGGGACACAACCTCCTATAATTCACCCCTCCACTTT. It is translated as CASSEWDTTSYNSPLHF.

The V call is TRBV29-1, the J call TRBJ2-1; the D gene is possibly TRBD2 (6 bases). Trimming removed 1 base from V and 2 bases from J, with 15 bases in between. CDR1 and CDR2 (germline): SQVTM, ANQGSEA. CDR3 length: 16 residues. The CDR3 is CSVEGLGLSAYNEQFF. Written as DNA, the CDR3 is TGCAGCGTTGAAGGGCTAGGACTATCAGCCTACAATGAGCAGTTCTTC.

The CDR3 loop reads CATGLAVYNEQFF. CDR3 sequence (DNA): TGTGCCACAGGACTAGCGGTCTACAATGAGCAGTTCTTC. This chain uses TRBV6-1 with TRBJ2-1; 10 bases fit TRBD2. The J segment lost 3 bases and the V segment lost 10 bases, leaving 3 bases of the junction unmatched. CDR3 length equals 13 residues. CDR1 and CDR2 (germline): MNHNS, SASEGT.

This clone was seen a single time. The V and J genes are TRBV14 and TRBJ1-3, with D maybe TRBD1 (6 bases). This CDR3 has 18 amino acids. V gave up 5 bases and J gave up 0 bases, with 20 bases separating them. In germline, CDR1 is SGHDN, CDR2 FVKESK. The CDR3 reads CASSAQPPRTVSGNTIYF. As DNA, the CDR3 is TGTGCCAGCAGCGCCCAACCCCCACGGACAGTCTCTGGAAACACCATATATTTT.

This clone came up once. V is TRBV19 and J is TRBJ2-5; D call uncertain. Per germline, CDR1 LNHDA and CDR2 SQIVND (reference sequence). Trimming removed 0 bases from V and 6 bases from J, with 5 bases in between. The CDR3 sequence is 12 residues long. CDR3 nucleotides: TGTGCCAGTAGTATAGATCGTAAGACCCAGTACTTC. Encoded protein: CASSIDRKTQYF.

V and J are TRBV6-4 and TRBJ1-1, with no clear D. Germline V lookup: CDR1 MRHNA, CDR2 SNTAGT. The CDR3 sequence is 15 residues long. V dropped 0 bases and J dropped 3 bases, with 11 bases sitting between them. The CDR3 region is CASSDSAGEDTEAFF. CDR3 nucleotides: TGTGCCAGCAGTGACTCGGCCGGGGAGGACACTGAAGCTTTCTTT.

This chain links TRBV4-1 with TRBJ2-1; a possible D gene is TRBD2 (6 bases). Germline values: CDR1 MGHRA, CDR2 YSYEKL. The CDR3 consists of 15 residues. V lost 3 bases to trimming and J lost 9 bases, with 18 bases between them. The DNA of the CDR3 is TGCGCCAGCAGCCACGGAGGCGGGGACTTCGGTGAGCAGTTCTTC. It translates to CASSHGGGDFGEQFF.

The genes are TRBV6-5 and TRBJ2-2; D possibly corresponds to TRBD2 (6 bases). The germline V gene encodes CDR1 MNHEY and CDR2 SVGAGI. The ends were cut back, 4 bases at V and 5 bases at J, with 14 bases in the middle. This CDR3 has 15 residues. CDR3 loop: CASSFLQGGTGELFF. The CDR3 nucleotides are TGTGCCAGCAGTTTCTTGCAGGGAGGTACCGGGGAGCTGTTTTTT.

The CDR3 sequence: CASSREAGGALDYGYTF. The CDR3, as DNA: TGTGCCAGCAGCCGAGAGGCAGGGGGCGCTTTGGACTATGGCTACACCTTC. The chain joins TRBV7-8 to TRBJ1-2; TRBD1 agrees at 8 bases. With V trimmed by 5 bases and J by 3 bases, 14 bases remained unmatched. Germline V gene data show CDR1 as SGHVS and CDR2 as FQNEAQ. The CDR3 is 17 residues long.